The clone carrying this T cell receptor (beta chain) showed up just a few times. Its antigen is not known. These data belong to a study of CD8 T cells in ankylosing spondylitis. Study-wide points: Disease-associated clones were CD8+ and fairly uncommon in peripheral blood. Several of the motif variants were reported before in synovial fluid and blood from reactive arthritis. Matched ankylosing spondylitis synovial fluid reportedly showed significant enrichment of disease-linked clones. Ankylosing spondylitis blood seemed to carry a telltale TCR beta motif made of roughly eight highly homologous variants.

TCR beta libraries were made by quantitative 5'-RACE with molecular barcodes. TCRdb fed the 5' RACE reads into MiXCR, producing one record per CDR3 protein. The table has about 700,000 distinct CDR3 sequences, roughly 19% seen once. V lost 4 bases and J lost 3, with 15 bases in between. The CDR3 is 14 amino acids. Germline-derived CDR1 and CDR2 are SQVTM and ANQGSEA. Specimen: blood, either unsorted or a sorted T cell fraction (not recorded which). This TCR was recovered from a male donor with ankylosing spondylitis. The rearrangement links TRBV29-1 to TRBJ1-1; TRBD1 might be the D (6 bases). The CDR3 DNA follows: TGCAGCGTTGGGCTGGGGGCCGTGGACACTGAAGCTTTCTTT. Residues: CSVGLGAVDTEAFF. The variable domain in full, completed from reference TRBV29-1 and TRBJ1-1, reads SAVISQKPSRDICQRGTSLTIQCQVDSQVTMMFWYRQQPGQSLTLIATANQGSEATYESGFVIDKFPISRPNLTFSTLTVSNMSPEDSSIYLCSVGLGAVDTEAFFGQGTRLTVV.